What follows is one T cell receptor (beta chain) and its context. There were TCR beta CDR3 regions amplified from RNA transcripts. First-round RT-PCR of the TCR CDR3 relied on the HTBI primer set. TCRdb called the multiplex PCR reads again in MiXCR, with one record for every CDR3 protein. The repertoire holds hundreds of thousands of distinct CDR3 sequences, with more than 45% as singletons. The data are from a study of T cells in Graves' hyperthyroidism and ophthalmopathy. The diagnostic basis comprised clinical symptoms, serum thyroxine and TRAb, thyroid ultrasound and orbital computed tomography. The sequenced sample consisted of peripheral blood or thyroid tissue (not recorded which). The receptor's source is a woman in her late teens or twenties with Graves' hyperthyroidism.

The CDR3 DNA reads TGTGCCAGCAGCCAAGACCGGATCCAAGAGACCCAGTACTTC. The encoded protein is CASSQDRIQETQYF. The chain joins TRBV11-2 to TRBJ2-5, with D unclear. CDR3 length equals 14 residues. V dropped 5 bases and J dropped 1 base, with 11 bases sitting between them. Germline-derived CDR1 and CDR2 are SGHAT and FQNNGV.